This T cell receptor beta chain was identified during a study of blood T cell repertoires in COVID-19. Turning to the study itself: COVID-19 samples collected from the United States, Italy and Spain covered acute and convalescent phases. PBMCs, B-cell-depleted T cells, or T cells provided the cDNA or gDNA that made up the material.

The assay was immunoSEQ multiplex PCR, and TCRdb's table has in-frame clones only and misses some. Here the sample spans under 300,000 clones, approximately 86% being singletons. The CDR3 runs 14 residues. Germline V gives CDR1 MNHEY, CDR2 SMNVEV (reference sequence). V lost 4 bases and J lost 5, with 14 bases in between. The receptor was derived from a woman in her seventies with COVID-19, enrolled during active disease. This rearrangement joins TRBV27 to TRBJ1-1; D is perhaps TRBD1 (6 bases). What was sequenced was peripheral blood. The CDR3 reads CASSWDIRGTEAFF. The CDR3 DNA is TGTGCCAGCAGTTGGGACATACGAGGTACTGAAGCTTTCTTT.